The 19 T cell receptor beta chains below come from one sample, sequenced in a study of human T cells and chemical hapten exposure. Described time point: patch test 1, 2 weeks after DPC sensitization. Documented treatment: therapeutic diphenylcyclopropenone sensitization with weekly scalp DPC. TCRdb ran MiXCR on the RACE reads and lists one entry per CDR3 protein. The table has roughly 180,000 distinct CDR3 sequences, more than 20% seen once. The sample was whole blood, taken in connection with sensitization to the hapten diphenylcyclopropenone (DPC). These receptors all stem from a woman in her forties or fifties with alopecia areata. Some clones in this sample may be carry-over from other donors' samples.

This clonotype was detected only a few times. The chain carries TRBV29-1 and TRBJ2-2; D remains ambiguous. Germline V lookup: CDR1 SQVTM, CDR2 ANQGSEA. There are 13 residues in the CDR3. Trimming shortened V by 4 bases and J by 5 bases, and 11 bases separated the two germline ends. CDR3 amino acids: CSVAGRMTGELFF. CDR3 DNA: TGCAGCGTTGCCGGCAGAATGACCGGGGAGCTGTTTTTT.

The rearrangement links TRBV5-5 to TRBJ2-5; D not resolved. Trimming left V 4 bases short and J 4 bases short, with 8 bases between. This CDR3 region has 12 residues. Germline CDR1 is SGHKS and CDR2 is YYEKEE (reference sequence). The CDR3 spells CASSDNAETQYF. CDR3 in DNA: TGTGCCAGCAGCGACAATGCAGAGACCCAGTACTTC.

There are a few counts of this clonotype. The junction does not match germline at one end; this may be a read error. The rearrangement uses TRBV7-6 and TRBJ2-5; D unresolved. The CDR3 totals 14 residues. Germline CDR1 is SGHVS and CDR2 is FNYEAQ. The CDR3 sequence: CASSVAGSQETQYF. DNA of the CDR3: TGTGCCAGCAGCGTAGCAGGTTCCCAAGAGACCCAGTACTTC.

The rearrangement joins TRBV9 to TRBJ2-6; D is unclear. CDR1 is SGDLS and CDR2 is YYNGEE in the germline V gene. The CDR3 spans 19 residues. V was cut by 2 bases and J by 0 bases, with 18 bases left in between. CDR3 protein: CASSVKLKGRRSGANVLTF. The CDR3 bases are TGTGCCAGCAGCGTGAAGTTGAAGGGCCGACGCTCTGGGGCCAACGTCCTGACTTTC.

The chain combines TRBV10-3 with TRBJ2-1; 7 bases are shared with TRBD2. V lost 3 bases to trimming and J lost 6 bases; unmatched junction nucleotides: 5. CDR1 is ENHRY, CDR2 SYGVKD, per germline. This CDR3 spans 14 amino acids. CDR3 DNA sequence: TGTGCCATCAGTGAACTAGTAGCGGGCAATGAGCAGTTCTTC. As protein: CAISELVAGNEQFF.

This clonotype has just a few counts. This sequence joins TRBV3-1 and TRBJ1-6; 10 bases agree with TRBD1. The V gene's germline CDR1 is LGHDT and CDR2 YNNKEL (reference sequence). The CDR3 has 15 residues. The V segment lost 1 base and the J segment 8 bases; nucleotides outside the gene matches: 2. CDR3 sequence (DNA): TGTGCCAGCAGCCAAGTCGGGACAGGGGATTCACCCCTCCACTTT. It encodes CASSQVGTGDSPLHF.

The chain employs TRBV9 and TRBJ2-1; 11 nucleotides match TRBD2. Germline V gene lookup returns CDR1 SGDLS and CDR2 YYNGEE. This CDR3 spans 15 amino acids. Germline trimming cut 0 bases from V and 7 bases from J; bases unmatched to any gene: 3. The CDR3 sequence is CASSVGLAGSNEQFF. CDR3 in DNA: TGTGCCAGCAGCGTAGGACTAGCGGGAAGTAATGAGCAGTTCTTC.

In this sample, this clonotype turned up a few times. The gene calls are TRBV20-1 and TRBJ2-7; 8 nucleotides agree with TRBD1. Losses at the gene ends were 3 bases for V and 0 bases for J; bases not matched to a gene: 7. The length of the CDR3 is 15 residues. Germline CDR1 reads DFQATT; CDR2 reads SNEGSKA (reference sequence). CDR3 nucleotide sequence: TGCAGTGCTAGCCGGGGACAGGTGAGCTCCTACGAGCAGTACTTC. Encoded protein: CSASRGQVSSYEQYF.

There are a few counts of this clonotype. This rearrangement joins TRBV5-1 to TRBJ2-2, with D possibly being TRBD1 or TRBD2 (6 bases each). The V gene lost 0 bases and the J gene lost 0 bases, with 12 bases spanning the gap. Germline CDR1 SGHRS, CDR2 YFSETQ. This CDR3 comprises 17 residues. CDR3 sequence reads: CASSLGRGPSNTGELFF. The CDR3 DNA follows: TGCGCCAGCAGCTTGGGACGGGGGCCGTCGAACACCGGGGAGCTGTTTTTT.

This chain joins TRBV20-1 and TRBJ2-4, with 9 bases that match TRBD2. Germline CDR1 reads DFQATT; CDR2 reads SNEGSKA (reference sequence). V dropped 0 bases and J dropped 0; count of bases not matched to a gene: 6. The CDR3 contains 17 residues. The CDR3 DNA is TGCAGTGCTAGAGAACCGACTAGCGGACGAGCCAAAAACATTCAGTACTTC. Its translation: CSAREPTSGRAKNIQYF.

There are a few counts of this clonotype. This chain connects TRBV5-1 to TRBJ2-5, with TRBD1 as a possible D gene (5 bases). V gave up 4 bases and J gave up 1 base, with 8 bases separating them. Germline assignment: CDR1 SGHRS and CDR2 YFSETQ. The CDR3 contains 13 residues. The CDR3, as DNA: TGCGCCAGCAGCGAAGACAGCCAAGAGACCCAGTACTTC. This encodes CASSEDSQETQYF.

This clonotype was recorded at least ten times. The rearrangement joins TRBV29-1 to TRBJ2-7, with 10 positions matching TRBD2. J was trimmed by 6 bases and V by 6 bases; bases with no gene match: 2. CDR3 length: 11 amino acids. Germline CDR1 is SQVTM and CDR2 is ANQGSEA. The CDR3 here is CSVAGGPEQYF. The CDR3 bases are TGCAGCGTAGCGGGAGGGCCCGAGCAGTACTTC.

The chain has TRBV7-6 and TRBJ2-1; the D is unclear. Germline V gene lookup returns CDR1 SGHVS and CDR2 FNYEAQ. Trimming took 2 bases from V and 2 from J, leaving 10 bases between them. The CDR3 has 15 amino acids. The chain's CDR3 is CASSLNLGTYNEQFF. The CDR3 coding sequence is TGTGCCAGCAGCTTAAACCTAGGAACCTACAATGAGCAGTTCTTC. Using reference TRBV7-6 and TRBJ2-1 for the parts outside the CDR3, the full variable domain is GAGVSQSPRYKVTKRGQDVALRCDPISGHVSLYWYRQALGQGPEFLTYFNYEAQQDKSGLPNDRFSAERPEGSISTLTIQRTEQRDSAMYRCASSLNLGTYNEQFFGPGTRLTVL.

This clonotype turned up a few times. The rearrangement joins TRBV5-1 to TRBJ2-1; TRBD2 matches 13 bases. The germline V gene has CDR1 SGHRS and CDR2 YFSETQ. This CDR3 region has 18 residues. V was clipped by 0 bases and J by 0 bases; unmatched bases: 3. CDR3 sequence: CASSLGLAGGFSYNEQFF. The CDR3 nucleotides read TGCGCCAGCAGCTTGGGACTAGCGGGAGGATTCTCCTACAATGAGCAGTTCTTC.

This clonotype was recorded a few times. The rearrangement joins TRBV12-3 or TRBV12-4 to TRBJ1-3; the D is unclear. V was trimmed by 2 bases and J by 4 bases, leaving 3 bases between them. CDR3 length: 12 amino acids. CDR3 bases: TGTGCCAGCAGTTTAAGCGGAAACACCATATATTTT. Its translation is CASSLSGNTIYF.

The rearrangement uses TRBV6-6 and TRBJ1-6; D gene unclear. Looked up from germline, CDR1 is MNHNY and CDR2 is SVGAGI (reference sequence). This CDR3 has 15 amino acids. Trimming removed 5 bases at V and 6 bases at J, with 14 bases between. The CDR3 sequence: CASSNLGQLNSPLHF. Written as DNA, the CDR3 is TGTGCCAGCAGTAACTTGGGTCAGCTTAATTCACCCCTCCACTTT.

The chain has TRBV18 and TRBJ2-3, with TRBD2 identical over 9 bases. V was pared by 6 bases and J by 2 bases, with 15 bases of the junction left unmatched. The CDR3 consists of 18 residues. Germline CDR1 reads KGHSH; CDR2 reads LQKENI. The CDR3 region is CASSNSEASGTNTDTQYF. The CDR3 DNA reads as TGTGCCAGCTCTAACTCGGAGGCTAGCGGGACGAACACAGATACGCAGTATTTT.

This clonotype has only one observation. CDR3 nucleotides: TGTGCCAGCAGTTTAGCGGTCAGACCCCTAAGGGAGCAGTACTTC. Residues: CASSLAVRPLREQYF. The V call is TRBV12-3 or TRBV12-4, the J call TRBJ2-7; D not certain. With 0 bases removed from V and 7 bases from J, the gap between germline ends came to 16 bases. This CDR3 is 15 amino acids long.

This clonotype was seen a handful of times. The chain uses TRBV29-1 and TRBJ1-1; unclear D gene. Germline V gene data show CDR1 as SQVTM and CDR2 as ANQGSEA. This CDR3 spans 13 amino acids. The V end lost 3 bases, the J end lost 5 bases, and 13 bases lay between the germline ends. The CDR3 spells CSVEATTGTEAFF. The CDR3 DNA is TGCAGCGTTGAGGCCACCACCGGGACTGAAGCTTTCTTT.